This TCR beta chain is from a study of OX40 agonist ivuxolimab in advanced cancers. Study-wide background: Previous treatment with anti-PD-1, anti-PD-L1 or anti-CTLA-4 therapy was allowed; 40% had received some.

This CDR3 has 15 residues. V was clipped by 0 bases and J by 0 bases, with 8 bases between them. Germline lookup yields CDR1 LGHNA and CDR2 YSLEER. Study-level results: More expanded clones were seen, on average, in CD8+ T cells than in CD4+.

By proportion, this clone is medium-sized. Its target is not known. Using immunoSEQ multiplex PCR, the repertoire was profiled, and TCRdb retains in-frame clones only, with some absent. This table has 6,500 to 8,500 clones, around 73% appearing once. The material was CD4+ or CD8+ T cells sorted from blood, obtained in a trial of the OX40 agonist ivuxolimab. The sequence came from an adult with an advanced solid tumor such as melanoma, head and neck, liver or kidney cancer. The rearrangement uses TRBV4-3 and TRBJ1-2; D is ambiguous. CDR3 loop: CASSQDQVTNYGYTF. DNA of the CDR3: TGCGCCAGCAGCCAAGACCAGGTCACTAACTATGGCTACACCTTC.